The T cell receptor beta chain under discussion was sequenced for a study of beta chain features in type 1 diabetes. The CDR3 is 15 amino acids. Deletions cut 5 bases from V and 0 bases from J, with 9 bases between. Germline CDR1 is SGHRS and CDR2 is YFSETQ. Via the markers CD45RO/CCR7/CD25/CD127/CD95/CD27, stem cell-like memory, regulatory, central memory and naive CD4+ cells were sorted. The isolated RNA, all of it, was reverse transcribed, so expressed TCRB transcripts were what got sequenced. An average of approximately 3.6 million reads was obtained for naive, central memory and regulatory T cell samples. The protocol was immunoSEQ multiplex PCR, while the TCRdb copy is restricted to in-frame clones and leaves out a portion. The data show about 900,000 clones, about 17% seen once.

The genes are TRBV5-1 and TRBJ2-6; D is possibly TRBD1 (6 bases). The clonotype was recovered from a young woman in good health. Sequenced material: naive CD4+ T cells from blood. This CDR3 reads CASRDSSSGANVLTF. The DNA of the CDR3 is TGCGCCAGCAGGGACAGCAGCTCTGGGGCCAACGTCCTGACTTTC.